These 3 T cell receptor beta chains came from one sample sequenced in a study of blood T cell repertoires in COVID-19. Sequencing was performed with immunoSEQ multiplex PCR; in TCRdb, only in-frame clones are kept and a portion is missing. Among hundreds of thousands of clones, 80% to 90% were seen once, and the ten largest hold 3.8%. The sample was PBMCs or T cells enriched from blood (not recorded which). Receptor source: a woman in her thirties or forties with acute COVID-19.

V is TRBV14 and J is TRBJ2-1, with D maybe TRBD2 (6 bases). V was pared by 4 bases and J by 8 bases, with 18 bases between. Germline V gene data show CDR1 as SGHDN and CDR2 as FVKESK. The CDR3 spans 15 residues. The CDR3 bases are TGTGCCAGCAGCCGGATAGGCCGGGAGTGGGATGAGCAGTTCTTC. Translated, it gives CASSRIGREWDEQFF.

The rearrangement links TRBV6-5 to TRBJ2-7; 7 bases are shared with TRBD2. V trimming: 6 bases; J trimming: 0 bases; junction bases outside the gene matches: 8. Germline CDR1 reads MNHEY; CDR2 reads SVGAGI. This CDR3 is 15 amino acids long. This chain's CDR3 is CASRRARESSYEQYF. CDR3 DNA: TGTGCCAGCAGACGCGCGCGGGAGAGCTCCTACGAGCAGTACTTC.

This sequence joins TRBV18 and TRBJ1-6; D is uncertain. The CDR3 is made up of 15 amino acids. Germline assignment: CDR1 KGHSH and CDR2 LQKENI. Trimming took 1 base from V and 8 from J, leaving 12 bases between them. The CDR3 is CASSPRSEQHSPLHF. The DNA of the CDR3 is TGTGCCAGCTCACCACGTTCGGAGCAGCATTCACCCCTCCACTTT. Looking up the rest from reference TRBV18 and TRBJ1-6 gives the full variable domain: NAGVMQNPRHLVRRRGQEARLRCSPMKGHSHVYWYRQLPEEGLKFMVYLQKENIIDESGMPKERFSAEFPKEGPSILRIQQVVRGDSAAYFCASSPRSEQHSPLHFGNGTRLTVT.